This T cell receptor beta chain was recorded in a study of T cells expressing NK-cell markers (dated by TCRdb to 2018 to 2020). About the investigation overall: In sorted CD3+CD56+NKG2C+, CD3+CD56+NKG2C- and CD3+CD56-NKG2C+ T-cell subsets from several donors, TCR beta-chain repertoires were profiled. The eight sequenced donors were randomly selected healthy volunteers, three men and five women. Among the eight sequenced donors, seven were HCMV-seropositive and one was HCMV-seronegative. The libraries were sequenced on Illumina HiSeq 2000/2500, MiSeq or NextSeq, producing 2 x 150 bp reads.

CDR1 is given as MGHRA and CDR2 as YSYEKL, both from the germline V gene. Counted from cysteine to phenylalanine, this CDR3 has 17 amino acids. The DNA is unrecorded. Study-wide conclusions, independent of this receptor: Those dominant clonotypes were again the most abundant among CD3+CD56-NKG2C+ cells in a handful of donors, at about 28.3-60.1%. Whether the expanded NKG2C-expressing T cell clones were specific for HCMV antigens remained unclear. For five or six donors, the dominant CD3+CD56+NKG2C+ clonotypes were among the top 10 CD8+ clonotypes and accounted for about 1.0-7.0% of CD8+ T cells.

About this clonotype itself: Its target antigen remains unknown.

HCMV-specific IgG was detected in serum with a commercial ELISA kit to determine HCMV serostatus. Peripheral blood mononuclear cells were isolated from blood by Ficoll density gradient centrifugation. Instrument used: Illumina HiSeq 2000. TCR beta cDNA libraries were made by 5'RACE template switching that added a universal primer site and unique molecular identifiers. cDNA synthesis was primed from the TCR beta constant segment, followed by two successive PCR amplification steps. The published analysis was carried out like this. MIGEC was used to demultiplex reads and group the reads by UMI, and MiTCR was used to assemble and quantify clonotypes. Only TCR cDNA sequences supported by at least two reads were kept to exclude erroneous sequences. Downstream repertoire analysis used the tcR package, and clonotypes were matched across fractions by CDR3 nucleotide sequence plus V segment. VDJmatch was used to annotate antigen specificity against VDJdb, with one amino acid substitution in CDR3 permitted. Each CDR3 protein sequence appears as one entry after TCRdb reprocessed the reads, and no DNA is included. Clone size and V and J calls follow TCRdb, not the original study. The sample's table lists a count of roughly 280,000 distinct CDR3 sequences. Under 0.5% of the sample goes to the ten largest clones.

The sample was blood T cells: a sorted CD56 or NKG2C T cell subset, CD4+ or CD8+ T cells, or bulk PBMC T cells (not recorded which). The TCR sequence derives from a man younger than 30 in good health. Donor details come from another sample of the same person, matched by shared clones. The rearrangement combines TRBV4-1 with TRBJ2-5; TCRdb gives TRBD2 as the D gene, but with no DNA this cannot be confirmed. CDR3 region: CASSQEINSLAPSPQYF.